The present entry profiles one T cell receptor (beta chain) with its context. Its target is not known. This CDR3 is 14 amino acids long. Germline V lookup: CDR1 SGHDT, CDR2 YYEEEE. With V trimmed by 2 bases and J by 7 bases, 8 bases remained unmatched. The sample is drawn from a study of cytomegalovirus exposure and HLA in healthy donors. Both 60 Vbeta primers and 13 Jbeta primers went into the PCR. Sequenced by immunoSEQ multiplex PCR; TCRdb stores in-frame clones only, minus some. This table holds 90,000 to 100,000 clones, less than 80% found once. Study-wide findings and caveats: Earlier analysis found most TCR beta V segments productive about 87% or about 30% of the time. Immune exposure information available was restricted to CMV serostatus. The likely explanation for a cluster of highly shared sequence variants was sequencing artifact.

Specimen: PBMCs. The receptor was derived from a man in his forties or fifties in good health and CMV-seronegative. The V call is TRBV5-6, the J call TRBJ1-2; 7 nucleotides align to TRBD1. The chain's CDR3 is CASSFSDREFGYTF. In DNA, the CDR3 is TGTGCCAGCAGCTTCAGTGACAGGGAGTTTGGCTACACCTTC.